What follows is one TCR beta chain and its context. What this receptor recognizes is not known. No quality values exist for individual bases; no much larger clone is one base distant. The immunoSEQ Assay, a bias-controlled multiplex PCR, was used to amplify TCRbeta CDR3 regions from genomic DNA. In the paper's pipeline: The number of nucleated cells in each sample was estimated by amplification of reference gene primers within the assay. To quantify the absolute abundance of each unique TCRbeta CDR3 rearrangement, sequence reads were collapsed and filtered. Productive Simpson clonality was computed per sample as the square root of Simpson's diversity index over productive rearrangements. As stored in TCRdb, this immuneACCESS dataset retains in-frame rearrangements with V and J assigned. A fraction of the clones does not appear; measured against another copy, unresolved V genes explain less than half of the discrepancy, and the remainder lacks a known reason. For V, J and clone size, that table is used; D and trimming come from the DNA. The sample table holds about 380,000 clones, of which around nine tenths were seen once. The top ten clones comprise about 1.1% of the sample.

The sample belongs to a study of blood T cell repertoires in COVID-19 (dated by TCRdb to 2018 to 2021). Turning to the overall study: Samples from collaborators originated in the United States, Italy and Spain and spanned both the acute and convalescent phases of COVID-19. The prospective study material was composed of cDNA or gDNA derived from T cells, B-cell-depleted T cells, or PBMCs. Deeply sampled blood TCRbeta repertoires from subjects exposed to, actively infected with, or recovered from COVID-19 were included in the dataset. The repertoires were released in a freely available public database intended as a resource for research on the immune response to SARS-CoV-2. The samples were drawn from two sources: the first 160 participants of the ongoing ImmuneRACE study, and fewer than 1,500 subjects contributed by 6 global collaborators. A de-identified subject ID, COVID-19 status, age in years and sex were almost always included in the sample metadata. Where available, HLA class I and class II types were taken from metadata supplied by the sample provider and were not determined by assay-based typing.

Inclusive of the bounding cysteine and phenylalanine, the CDR3 is 15 residues long. The entry retains the CDR3 DNA only, 45 bases that are in frame from base 1. CDR1 and CDR2, per the germline V gene, are SGHDT and YYEEEE. The junction shows trimming of 1 base on V and 2 bases on J, plus 10 bases between the germline ends. Overall study outcomes, separate from this receptor: How much clinical and demographic metadata was included differed by source and by participant, and the metadata was provided uncurated.

Participants in the prospective study were enrolled through a virtual design, were aged about 18 to 100 years, and lived in about 25 United States geographic areas. In the prospective study, participants were assigned to cohorts based on the clinical history participants reported in a screening survey and a study questionnaire. ImmuneRACE Cohort 3 recovered participants were defined by two consecutive negative NP/OP PCR tests, healthcare professional clearance, or symptom resolution. In the prospective study, whole blood, serum and a nasopharyngeal or oropharyngeal swab were collected from each participant by mobile phlebotomists. Prospective study participants could optionally give additional blood draws and questionnaires over an approximately 2-month period. Before DNA extraction, prospective study blood samples were shipped either frozen or at room temperature.

Sequenced sample: PBMCs or T cells enriched from blood (not recorded which). This TCR derives from a woman in her late teens or twenties who had recovered from COVID-19. The chain links TRBV5-6 with TRBJ2-1; no D gene can be assigned with confidence. The CDR3 sequence is CASSLTNTPYNEQFF. In nucleotide form, the sequence is TGTGCCAGCAGCTTGACTAACACCCCCTACAATGAGCAGTTCTTC.